A selection of T cell receptor beta chains follows, all from one sample in a study of long-term antiretroviral therapy in people with HIV. The assay was immunoSEQ multiplex PCR, and TCRdb's table has in-frame clones only and misses some. The table records about 18,000 clones, around 91% of them present only once. The sequencing here drew on unsorted PBMCs, taken 3 years after starting antiretroviral therapy. Receptor source: a man aged 50 to 59 with HIV. Both conserved end residues are part of each CDR3. D genes are given only for firm matches. Clone size is not always given. Where it is, it says once, few, many or a class for expanded clones.

j_call d_call v_call clone_size cdr3_aa cdr3_nt
TRBJ2-3 NA TRBV5-6 NA CASGSRPTDTQYF TGTGCCAGCGGCTCCCGCCCCACAGATACGCAGTATTTT
TRBJ2-2 NA TRBV27 NA CASSFRTLNTGELFF TGTGCCAGCAGTTTTAGGACATTGAACACCGGGGAGCTGTTTTTT
TRBJ2-7 NA TRBV4-1 NA CASSLYRDDSYEQYF TGCGCCAGCAGCCTTTACCGGGACGACTCCTACGAGCAGTACTTC
TRBJ1-1 TRBD1 TRBV19 NA CASSMGTGGTEAFF TGTGCCAGTAGTATGGGAACAGGGGGCACTGAAGCTTTCTTT
TRBJ2-7 TRBD1 TRBV29-1 few CSVAGPGQGGGEQYF TGCAGCGTTGCCGGACCGGGACAGGGGGGAGGCGAGCAGTACTTC
TRBJ2-7 NA TRBV7-5 NA CVRSLGAQSYEQYF TGTGTCAGAAGCTTAGGGGCGCAGTCCTACGAGCAGTACTTC
TRBJ1-2 TRBD1 TRBV5-1 NA CASGTGPQNYGYTF TGCGCCAGTGGGACAGGGCCTCAGAACTATGGCTACACCTTC
TRBJ1-1 NA TRBV27 NA CASSSSPRGMNTEAFF TGTGCCAGCAGCTCCAGCCCCAGGGGCATGAACACTGAAGCTTTCTTT
TRBJ2-7 TRBD1 TRBV5-1 NA CASSLYGTASYEQYF TGCGCCAGCAGCTTGTACGGGACAGCTTCCTACGAGCAGTACTTC
TRBJ2-7 TRBD1 TRBV19 once CASSMAGGSYEQYF TGTGCCAGTAGTATGGCAGGGGGCTCCTACGAGCAGTACTTC
TRBJ2-2 NA TRBV6-4 NA CASQALVGAGELFF TGTGCCAGCCAGGCTCTCGTGGGGGCCGGGGAGCTGTTTTTT
TRBJ1-5 NA TRBV28 NA CASSLRFGGQPQHF TGTGCCAGCAGTTTGCGCTTCGGGGGCCAGCCCCAGCATTTT
TRBJ1-1 NA TRBV5-1 NA CASIRGGDGSTEAFF TGCGCCAGCATCCGGGGGGGGGATGGAAGCACTGAAGCTTTCTTT
TRBJ1-2 NA TRBV6-1 NA CASSERQGIFGYTF TGTGCCAGCAGTGAACGCCAGGGCATCTTTGGCTACACCTTC
TRBJ2-7 NA TRBV27 NA CASSPGVLGEQYF TGTGCCAGCTCCCCTGGGGTACTAGGCGAGCAGTACTTC
TRBJ1-5 NA TRBV10-1 NA CATPDGSNQPQHF TGCGCCACCCCGGACGGTAGCAATCAGCCCCAGCATTTT
TRBJ2-3 NA TRBV7-2 NA CASSLTMSTDTQYF TGTGCCAGCAGCTTGACTATGAGCACAGATACGCAGTATTTT
TRBJ1-1 NA TRBV2 NA CASSKGRMNTEAFF TGTGCCAGCAGTAAAGGGAGGATGAACACTGAAGCTTTCTTT
TRBJ2-7 TRBD2 TRBV19 few CASSMTSGAAEQYF TGTGCCAGTAGTATGACTAGCGGGGCGGCGGAGCAGTACTTC
TRBJ1-1 TRBD1 TRBV19 NA CASIVTGGLTEAFF TGTGCCAGTATCGTGACAGGGGGTTTAACTGAAGCTTTCTTT
TRBJ1-2 TRBD1 TRBV10-2 NA CASSESTGVSYTF TGCGCCAGCAGTGAGTCGACAGGGGTTAGCTACACCTTC
TRBJ2-7 TRBD1 TRBV27 NA CASSSTTGNYEQYF TGTGCCAGCAGTTCCACGACAGGGAACTACGAGCAGTACTTC